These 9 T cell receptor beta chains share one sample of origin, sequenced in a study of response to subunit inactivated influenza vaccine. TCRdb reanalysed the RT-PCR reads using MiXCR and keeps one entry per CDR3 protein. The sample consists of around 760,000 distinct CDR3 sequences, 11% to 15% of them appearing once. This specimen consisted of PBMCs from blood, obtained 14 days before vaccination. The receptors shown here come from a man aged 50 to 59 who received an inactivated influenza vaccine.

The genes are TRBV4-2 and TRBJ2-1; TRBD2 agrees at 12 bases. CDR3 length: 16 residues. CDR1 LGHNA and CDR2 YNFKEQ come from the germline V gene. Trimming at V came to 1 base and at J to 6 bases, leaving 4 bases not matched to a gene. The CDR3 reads CASSQGPLAGGNEQFF. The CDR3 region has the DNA TGTGCCAGCAGCCAAGGGCCACTAGCGGGGGGCAATGAGCAGTTCTTC.

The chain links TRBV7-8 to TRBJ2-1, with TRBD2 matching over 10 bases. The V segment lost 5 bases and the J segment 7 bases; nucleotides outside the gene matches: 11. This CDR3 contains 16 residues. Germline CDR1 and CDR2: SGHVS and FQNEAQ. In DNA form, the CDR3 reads TGTGCCAGCAGCCTCGGCGGGCTAGCGGGAGCGAATGAGCAGTTCTTC. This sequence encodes CASSLGGLAGANEQFF.

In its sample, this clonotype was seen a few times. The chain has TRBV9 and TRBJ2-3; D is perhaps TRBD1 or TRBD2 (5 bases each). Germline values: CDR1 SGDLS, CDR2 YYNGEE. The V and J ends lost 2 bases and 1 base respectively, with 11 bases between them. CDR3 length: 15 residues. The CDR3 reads CASSVDRDRTDTQYF. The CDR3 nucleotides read TGTGCCAGCAGCGTGGATCGGGACCGCACAGATACGCAGTATTTT.

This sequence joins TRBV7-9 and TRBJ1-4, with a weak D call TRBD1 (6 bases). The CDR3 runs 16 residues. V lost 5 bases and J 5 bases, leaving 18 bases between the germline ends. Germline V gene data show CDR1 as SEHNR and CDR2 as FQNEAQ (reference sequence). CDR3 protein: CASSPNFGQTNEKLFF. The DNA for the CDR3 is TGTGCCAGCAGCCCAAATTTTGGACAGACGAATGAAAAACTGTTTTTT. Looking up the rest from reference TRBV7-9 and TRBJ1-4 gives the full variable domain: DTGVSQNPRHKITKRGQNVTFRCDPISEHNRLYWYRQTLGQGPEFLTYFQNEAQLEKSRLLSDRFSAERPKGSFSTLEIQRTEQGDSAMYLCASSPNFGQTNEKLFFGSGTQLSVL.

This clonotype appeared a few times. The CDR3 sequence: CAWSKTTYEQYF. DNA of the CDR3: TGTGCCTGGAGTAAGACCACCTACGAGCAGTACTTC. This rearrangement joins TRBV30 to TRBJ2-7, with D uncertain. Trimming stripped 2 bases from V and 2 bases from J, with 7 bases between. Germline V gene lookup returns CDR1 GTSNPN and CDR2 SVGIG (reference sequence). The CDR3 is made up of 12 amino acids.

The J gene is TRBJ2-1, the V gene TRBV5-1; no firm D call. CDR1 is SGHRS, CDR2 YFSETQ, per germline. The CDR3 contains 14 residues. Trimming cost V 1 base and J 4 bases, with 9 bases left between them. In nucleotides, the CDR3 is TGCGCCAGCAGCTTGCAAGGTCTGTACAATGAGCAGTTCTTC. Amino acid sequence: CASSLQGLYNEQFF.

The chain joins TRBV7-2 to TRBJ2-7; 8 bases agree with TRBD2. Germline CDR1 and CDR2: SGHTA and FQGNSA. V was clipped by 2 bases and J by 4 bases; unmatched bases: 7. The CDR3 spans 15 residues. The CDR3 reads CASSLNTGLGYEQYF. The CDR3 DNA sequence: TGTGCCAGCAGCTTAAACACGGGACTAGGGTACGAGCAGTACTTC.

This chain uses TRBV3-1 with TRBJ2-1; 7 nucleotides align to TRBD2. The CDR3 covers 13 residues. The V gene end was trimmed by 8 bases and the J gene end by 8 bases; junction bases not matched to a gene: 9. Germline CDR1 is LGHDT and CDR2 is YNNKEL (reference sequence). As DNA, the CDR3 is TGTGCCAGCTCCCGGCAGGGAGGGTATGAGCAGTTCTTC. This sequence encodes CASSRQGGYEQFF.

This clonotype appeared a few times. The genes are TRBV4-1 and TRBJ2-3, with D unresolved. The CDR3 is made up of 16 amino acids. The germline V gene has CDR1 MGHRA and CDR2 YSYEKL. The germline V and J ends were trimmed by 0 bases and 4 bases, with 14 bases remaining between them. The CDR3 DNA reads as TGCGCCAGCAGCCAAGATTGGCGGTCGATTGCAGATACGCAGTATTTT. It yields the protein CASSQDWRSIADTQYF.